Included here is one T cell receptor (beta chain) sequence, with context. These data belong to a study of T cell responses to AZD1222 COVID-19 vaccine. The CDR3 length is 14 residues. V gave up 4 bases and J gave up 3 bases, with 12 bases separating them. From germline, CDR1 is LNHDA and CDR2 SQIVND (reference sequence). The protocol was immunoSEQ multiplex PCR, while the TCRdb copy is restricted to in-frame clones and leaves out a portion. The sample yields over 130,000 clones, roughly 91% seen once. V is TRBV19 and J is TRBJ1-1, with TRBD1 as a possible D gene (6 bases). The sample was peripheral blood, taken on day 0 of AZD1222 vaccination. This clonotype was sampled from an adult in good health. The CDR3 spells CASSKQGRDTEAFF. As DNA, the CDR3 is TGTGCCAGTAGTAAACAGGGTCGGGACACTGAAGCTTTCTTT. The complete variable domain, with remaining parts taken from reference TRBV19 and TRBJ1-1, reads DGGITQSPKYLFRKEGQNVTLSCEQNLNHDAMYWYRQDPGQGLRLIYYSQIVNDFQKGDIAEGYSVSREKKESFPLTVTSAQKNPTAFYLCASSKQGRDTEAFFGQGTRLTVV.